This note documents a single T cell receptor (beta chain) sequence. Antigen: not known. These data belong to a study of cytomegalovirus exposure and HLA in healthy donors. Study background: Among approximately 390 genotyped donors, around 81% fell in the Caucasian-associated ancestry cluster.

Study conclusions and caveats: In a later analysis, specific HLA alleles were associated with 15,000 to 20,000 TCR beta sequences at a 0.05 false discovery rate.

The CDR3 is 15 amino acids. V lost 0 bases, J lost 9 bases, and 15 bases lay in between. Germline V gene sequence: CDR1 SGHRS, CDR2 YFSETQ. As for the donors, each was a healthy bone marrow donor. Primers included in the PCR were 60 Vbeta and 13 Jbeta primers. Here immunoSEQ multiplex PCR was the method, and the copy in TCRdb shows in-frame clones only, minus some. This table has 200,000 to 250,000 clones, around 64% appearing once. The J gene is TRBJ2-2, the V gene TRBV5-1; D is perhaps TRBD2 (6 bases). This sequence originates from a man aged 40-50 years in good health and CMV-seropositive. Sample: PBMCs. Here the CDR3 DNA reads TGCGCCAGCAGCTTGGCAGTAGGCGGGGACCGGGAGCTGTTTTTT. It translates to CASSLAVGGDRELFF.